This TCR beta chain was documented in a study of T cells in localized non-small cell lung cancer (dated by TCRdb to the early 2020s). Concerning the study at large: The study analyzed T cell repertoires of 200 to 300 early-stage NSCLC patients, comparing tumors and uninvolved tumor-adjacent lungs. The cohort was made up of approximately 250 treatment-naive NSCLC patients whose localized lung tumors had been resected. NSCLC patients had a mean age of around 61 years, and 129 were male and over 85 female.

What the authors observed across the whole study: Because multi-region tumor sequencing was not performed, intratumor heterogeneity could not be ruled out. Longer overall survival was associated with higher blood T cell density, whereas shorter survival was associated with higher adjacent-lung clonality. A median of about 55 of the top 100 tumor clones were detected in paired uninvolved adjacent lung, and 25 to 35 of these tumor clones were also found among the top 100 clones of the paired uninvolved adjacent lung. Since the design was exploratory, TCR variables were selected using unadjusted p-values with no false-discovery rate correction. The highest T cell clonality was observed in uninvolved tumor-adjacent lung, where clonality exceeded that of tumor, suggesting that antigenic responses were more focused in uninvolved tumor-adjacent lung.

At diagnosis, tumor, uninvolved tumor-adjacent lung and peripheral blood were collected and then preserved as a mix of FFPE and fresh-frozen material. Blood samples were analyzed as peripheral blood mononuclear cells for TCR repertoire profiling. Germline trimming amounts to 10 bases on V and 5 bases on J, with 6 as the count of junction bases outside the gene matches. Based on the germline V gene, the CDR1 and CDR2 sequences are ENHRY and SYGVKD. There are 13 amino acids in the CDR3, from cysteine to phenylalanine inclusive. The read is trimmed to its CDR3 DNA, 39 bases read in frame from base 1. A word on this clone: The antigen it recognizes is unknown. No qualities accompany the bases; no much larger clone lies one base away.

The immunoSEQ Assay was used to sequence TCR beta CDR3 regions from DNA. The original pipeline was this. T cell density was computed as TCR beta template counts normalized to usable DNA estimated by amplifying housekeeping genes. The preseqR package was used to estimate richness by extrapolating to 400,000 templates for PBMC samples and to 120,000 templates for tissue samples. Clonality was calculated as one minus Pielou's evenness. To identify tissue-enriched TCRs, differential abundance testing was run on productive amino-acid clonotypes with a minimum total count of 5 and an alpha of 0.1. The Jaccard Index and the Morisita Overlap Index were used to quantify repertoire overlap between compartments. TCR beta CDR3s were clustered by GLIPH together with public tetramer-defined viral CDR3s, and at least three viral sequences plus V-gene enrichment were required for viral motifs. Not all clones reach the TCRdb copy of this immuneACCESS table, which keeps in-frame sequences only. Checked studies attribute under half of the gap to unresolved V genes and leave the rest unexplained. V and J calls plus clone size are reproduced from that table; the DNA served to infer D and trimming. Counted in this sample were about 59,000 clones; around nine tenths of them appeared once. The ten largest clones take up 22% of the sample.

The receptor chain draws on TRBV10-3 and TRBJ2-3, with 10 central nucleotides matching TRBD1. This TCR was recovered from a man aged 35 to 70 with stage I squamous cell lung carcinoma. The sample in question was peripheral blood, obtained before any cancer treatment. CDR3 sequence: CATQTGGKDTQYF. In nucleotides, the sequence is TGTGCCACCCAGACAGGGGGCAAAGATACGCAGTATTTT.